A single sample gave rise to the 23 T cell receptor beta chains below, sequenced in a study of cytomegalovirus exposure and HLA in healthy donors. It was with 60 Vbeta and 13 Jbeta primers that the PCR ran. Sequencing used immunoSEQ multiplex PCR; TCRdb keeps in-frame clones, though not all of them. This table holds 100,000 to 150,000 clones, roughly 8.8% found once. The sequenced material came from PBMCs. The receptor source for this set is a middle-aged woman in good health and CMV-seropositive.

Of note for this clone: At one end, the junction sequence differs from germline, possibly due to a read error. This sample also contains other DNA sequences that code for the same CDR3. V usage is TRBV5-4 and J usage is TRBJ1-2; a weak D match, TRBD1 (5 bases). The CDR3 is 14 amino acids. CDR1 is SGHNT and CDR2 is YYREEE in the germline V gene (reference sequence). The CDR3 DNA sequence: TGTGCTAGCAGCTTGGGTTTGGGGGACTCTGGCTACACCTTC. As protein: CASSLGLGDSGYTF.

The chain links TRBV5-1 to TRBJ1-6; D unresolved. Germline CDR1 is SGHRS and CDR2 is YFSETQ. V was shortened by 4 bases and J by 0 bases, with 2 bases between the two germline ends. CDR3 length: 13 residues. CDR3 sequence: CASSLSYNSPLHF. CDR3 bases: TGCGCCAGCAGCCTCTCCTATAATTCACCCCTCCACTTT.

There are a few counts of this clone. The CDR3 region has the DNA TGTGCCAGCAGCCGCTTAGCGGGGGCCCAAATGGGGGAGCAGTACTTC. Its protein product is CASSRLAGAQMGEQYF. The chain employs TRBV14 and TRBJ2-7; 9 bases are shared with TRBD2. V was clipped by 4 bases and J by 7 bases; unmatched bases: 14. Germline V gene lookup returns CDR1 SGHDN and CDR2 FVKESK. The CDR3 is made up of 16 amino acids.

The chain uses TRBV5-1 and TRBJ2-1, with 8 bases lining up with TRBD2. The CDR3 has 17 residues. Germline assignment: CDR1 SGHRS and CDR2 YFSETQ. The ends lost 4 bases at V and 7 bases at J; junction bases unmatched: 16. CDR3 region: CASSLVSGSGDFNEQFF. The CDR3 DNA reads as TGCGCCAGCAGCCTTGTTAGCGGTAGCGGGGATTTTAATGAGCAGTTCTTC.

This clone occurred a few times. The rearrangement joins TRBV18 to TRBJ1-2, with D hard to call. Trimming removed 4 bases from V and 2 bases from J, with 5 bases in between. The CDR3 loop spans 12 amino acids. Per the germline V gene, CDR1 is KGHSH and CDR2 is LQKENI. The CDR3 spells CASSRENYGYTF. The CDR3 DNA reads TGTGCCAGCTCACGCGAAAACTATGGCTACACCTTC.

This clone appeared a few times. The chain carries TRBV19 and TRBJ1-4, with D perhaps matching TRBD1 (5 bases). Trimming took 0 bases from V and 10 from J, leaving 21 bases between them. This CDR3 is built from 17 residues. Looked up from germline, CDR1 is LNHDA and CDR2 is SQIVND (reference sequence). This CDR3 is CASSIDYPTGVLRKLFF. CDR3 DNA: TGTGCCAGTAGTATAGATTATCCGACGGGGGTCCTTCGAAAACTGTTTTTT.

This clone has just a few counts. The J gene is TRBJ1-3, the V gene TRBV11-2; D is uncertain. V lost 1 base, J lost 0 bases, and 10 bases lay in between. The CDR3 is 16 residues long. CDR1 and CDR2 from the germline V gene are SGHAT and FQNNGV. CDR3: CASSLASGLSGNTIYF. The CDR3 coding sequence is TGTGCCAGCAGCTTAGCGAGCGGGCTCTCTGGAAACACCATATATTTT.

This clone came up a few times. The chain carries TRBV6-5 and TRBJ1-6; D gene uncertain. Germline lookup yields CDR1 MNHEY and CDR2 SVGAGI. V lost 2 bases and J 7 bases, leaving 12 bases between the germline ends. This CDR3 spans 15 amino acids. CDR3 protein: CASSYEGSGNSPLHF. CDR3 coding DNA: TGTGCCAGCAGTTACGAAGGGTCGGGGAATTCACCCCTCCACTTT.

This clone was counted only a few times. This chain uses TRBV19 with TRBJ2-3; D might be TRBD1 (6 bases). V lost 4 bases and J lost 5, with 19 bases in between. The germline V gene encodes CDR1 LNHDA and CDR2 SQIVND (reference sequence). This CDR3 is built from 16 residues. CDR3 sequence reads: CASSNFATGAGDTQYF. The CDR3 DNA sequence: TGTGCCAGTAGTAACTTCGCGACAGGCGCTGGAGATACGCAGTATTTT.

This clone came up a few times. The chain links TRBV5-4 to TRBJ2-2, with D perhaps matching TRBD2 (6 bases). Trimming left V 4 bases short and J 5 bases short, with 15 bases between. Germline values: CDR1 SGHNT, CDR2 YYREEE (reference sequence). There are 15 residues in the CDR3. The CDR3 spells CASSPDYEGTGELFF. The CDR3 bases are TGTGCCAGCAGCCCGGACTACGAGGGGACCGGGGAGCTGTTTTTT.

This clone has just a few counts. CDR3 sequence: CSVINSGGAPDTQYF. The CDR3 bases are TGCAGCGTTATTAATAGCGGGGGGGCCCCCGATACGCAGTATTTT. J is TRBJ2-3 and V is TRBV29-1, with 11 bases matching TRBD2. CDR1 and CDR2 (germline): SQVTM, ANQGSEA. Trimming cost V 5 bases and J 6 bases; bases outside gene matches: 10. The CDR3 is made up of 15 amino acids.

This clone was seen only a few times. The chain joins TRBV19 to TRBJ2-1; a possible D gene is TRBD1 (5 bases). V dropped 4 bases and J dropped 7 bases, with 11 bases sitting between them. The CDR3 has 13 residues. CDR1 is LNHDA, CDR2 SQIVND, per germline (reference sequence). CDR3 loop: CASSKGLANEQFF. The CDR3 DNA is TGTGCCAGTAGTAAGGGGCTCGCAAATGAGCAGTTCTTC.

This clone was picked up a small number of times. The chain couples TRBV5-4 to TRBJ1-1, with TRBD1 matching over 8 bases. The CDR3 runs 14 residues. Germline V CDR1 and CDR2: SGHNT, YYREEE (reference sequence). The V and J ends lost 4 bases and 2 bases, in that order; junction bases with no gene match: 4. CDR3 DNA sequence: TGTGCCAGCAGCGGTGACAGGGGTAACACTGAAGCTTTCTTT. Protein product: CASSGDRGNTEAFF.

There are a few counts of this clone. The chain recombines TRBV2 with TRBJ1-5, with 8 bases lining up with TRBD1. V gave up 5 bases and J gave up 9 bases; unmatched junction bases: 9. Germline values: CDR1 SNHLY, CDR2 FYNNEI. The CDR3 runs to 14 residues. The CDR3 region is CASSSGTGIWPQHF. CDR3 sequence (DNA): TGTGCCAGCAGTTCCGGGACAGGTATCTGGCCCCAGCATTTT.

J is TRBJ1-6 and V is TRBV18, with TRBD1 identical over 7 bases. Trimming at V came to 6 bases and at J to 3 bases, leaving 8 bases not matched to a gene. CDR1 is KGHSH, CDR2 LQKENI, per germline. The CDR3 loop spans 16 amino acids. In DNA, the CDR3 is TGTGCCAGCTCGGTGGGGACAGTCGGCTATAATTCACCCCTCCACTTT. Protein: CASSVGTVGYNSPLHF.

This clone was seen more than once but under ten times. V gene TRBV5-1 combines with J gene TRBJ1-3; D might be TRBD1 (5 bases). This CDR3 has 14 amino acids. The germline gives CDR1 SGHRS, CDR2 YFSETQ. Trimming took off 0 bases at V and 4 bases at J, with 8 bases between the two ends. As DNA, the CDR3 is TGCGCCAGCAGCTTGGAGGGACTAGGAAACACCATATATTTT. The encoded protein is CASSLEGLGNTIYF.

The genes are TRBV5-1 and TRBJ1-1; D is ambiguous. The CDR3 runs to 14 residues. CDR1 is SGHRS, CDR2 YFSETQ, per germline. The V end lost 4 bases, the J end lost 2 bases, and 12 bases lay between the germline ends. The CDR3 sequence is CASSPREGNTEAFF. In nucleotides, the CDR3 is TGCGCCAGCAGCCCAAGAGAGGGAAACACTGAAGCTTTCTTT.

This clone occurred a few times. The rearrangement uses TRBV7-2 and TRBJ2-5; D gene unclear. Germline-derived CDR1 and CDR2 are SGHTA and FQGNSA. The CDR3 loop spans 12 amino acids. V was pared by 5 bases and J by 5 bases, with 9 bases between. CDR3 nucleotides: TGTGCCAGCAGCCCAAACGGGGAGACCCAGTACTTC. Its protein is CASSPNGETQYF. Full variable domain (outside the CDR3, taken from reference TRBV7-2 and TRBJ2-5): GAGVSQSPSNKVTEKGKDVELRCDPISGHTALYWYRQSLGQGLEFLIYFQGNSAPDKSGLPSDRFSAERTGGSVSTLTIQRTQQEDSAVYLCASSPNGETQYFGPGTRLLVL.

V usage is TRBV19 and J usage is TRBJ2-3; D perhaps matches TRBD2 (6 bases). The V gene's germline CDR1 is LNHDA and CDR2 SQIVND (reference sequence). V lost 1 base and J lost 2, with 10 bases in between. This CDR3 region has 15 residues. The CDR3 region is CASSIGGVTTDTQYF. CDR3 nucleotides: TGTGCCAGTAGTATAGGGGGGGTCACCACAGATACGCAGTATTTT. Full variable domain (outside the CDR3, taken from reference TRBV19 and TRBJ2-3): DGGITQSPKYLFRKEGQNVTLSCEQNLNHDAMYWYRQDPGQGLRLIYYSQIVNDFQKGDIAEGYSVSREKKESFPLTVTSAQKNPTAFYLCASSIGGVTTDTQYFGPGTRLTVL.

The chain uses TRBV4-1 and TRBJ2-3; 12 bases map to TRBD2. The ends lost 6 bases at V and 2 bases at J; junction bases unmatched: 6. This CDR3 has 16 amino acids. From germline, CDR1 is MGHRA and CDR2 YSYEKL. The CDR3 is CASSLRTSGDTDTQYF. The CDR3 bases are TGCGCCAGCAGTCTTCGGACTAGCGGGGACACAGATACGCAGTATTTT.

This chain links TRBV6-9 with TRBJ1-4, with a tentative D call TRBD1 (5 bases). V was pared by 10 bases and J by 0 bases, with 27 bases between. CDR1 MNHGY and CDR2 SVAAGI come from the germline V gene. The CDR3 totals 19 residues. This chain's CDR3 is CAKTIDTGRSYTTNEKLFF. DNA of the CDR3: TGTGCCAAAACCATCGATACAGGACGTTCTTATACAACTAATGAAAAACTGTTTTTT.

This clone was observed a handful of times. The chain joins TRBV9 to TRBJ1-1, with D hard to call. Germline V gene data show CDR1 as SGDLS and CDR2 as YYNGEE. Deletions cut 0 bases from V and 3 bases from J, with 6 bases between. This CDR3 contains 13 residues. CDR3 nucleotide sequence: TGTGCCAGCAGCGTAGTCTATTACACTGAAGCTTTCTTT. This codes for CASSVVYYTEAFF.

The chain uses TRBV7-7 and TRBJ2-2, with D possibly TRBD1 on 6 matching bases. V was pared by 2 bases and J by 4 bases, with 17 bases between. CDR3 length: 17 amino acids. From germline, CDR1 is SSHAT and CDR2 FNYEAQ (reference sequence). CDR3 sequence: CASSLRSGAFFTGELFF. CDR3 DNA: TGTGCCAGCAGCTTAAGATCAGGGGCTTTTTTCACCGGGGAGCTGTTTTTT. Using reference TRBV7-7 and TRBJ2-2 for the parts outside the CDR3, the full variable domain is GAGVSQSPRYKVTKRGQDVTLRCDPISSHATLYWYQQALGQGPEFLTYFNYEAQPDKSGLPSDRFSAERPEGSISTLTIQRTEQRDSAMYRCASSLRSGAFFTGELFFGEGSRLTVL.